This TCR beta chain was retrieved from a study of cytomegalovirus exposure and HLA in healthy donors. Trimming removed 0 bases from V and 2 bases from J, with 11 bases in between. CDR3 size: 16 residues. Germline CDR1 and CDR2: PRHDT and FYEKMQ (reference sequence). PCR involved 60 Vbeta and 13 Jbeta primers. The method was immunoSEQ multiplex PCR; TCRdb's version includes in-frame clones alone and lacks a portion of them. The sample carries some 200,000 clones, 65% to 80% recorded once. The chain couples TRBV13 to TRBJ1-3, with D hard to call. Material: PBMCs. The source of this sequence is a girl aged 2-10 years in good health and CMV-seronegative. The DNA of the CDR3 is TGTGCCAGCAGCTTAGGCCCGCGTGGAGCTGGAAACACCATATATTTT. It encodes CASSLGPRGAGNTIYF.